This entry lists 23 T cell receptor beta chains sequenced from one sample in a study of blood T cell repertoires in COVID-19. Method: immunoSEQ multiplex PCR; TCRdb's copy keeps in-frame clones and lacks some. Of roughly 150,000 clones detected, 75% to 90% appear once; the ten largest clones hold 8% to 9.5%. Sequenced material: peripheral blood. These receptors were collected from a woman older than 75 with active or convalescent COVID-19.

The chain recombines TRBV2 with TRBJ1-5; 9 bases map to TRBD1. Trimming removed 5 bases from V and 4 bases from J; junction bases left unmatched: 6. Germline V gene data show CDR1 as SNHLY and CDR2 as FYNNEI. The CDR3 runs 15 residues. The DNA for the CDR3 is TGTGCCAGCAGTACGGTGGGGACAGGGAATCAGCCCCAGCATTTT. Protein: CASSTVGTGNQPQHF.

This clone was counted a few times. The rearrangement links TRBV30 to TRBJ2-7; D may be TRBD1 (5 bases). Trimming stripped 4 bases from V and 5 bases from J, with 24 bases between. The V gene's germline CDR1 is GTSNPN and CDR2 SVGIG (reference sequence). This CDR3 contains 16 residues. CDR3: CAWTATRREWFDEQYF. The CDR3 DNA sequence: TGTGCCTGGACCGCAACCCGCAGGGAATGGTTCGACGAGCAGTACTTC. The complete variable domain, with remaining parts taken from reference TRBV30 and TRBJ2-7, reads SQTIHQWPATLVQPVGSPLSLECTVEGTSNPNLYWYRQAAGRGLQLLFYSVGIGQISSEVPQNLSASRPQDRQFILSSKKLLLSDSGFYLCAWTATRREWFDEQYFGPGTRLTVT.

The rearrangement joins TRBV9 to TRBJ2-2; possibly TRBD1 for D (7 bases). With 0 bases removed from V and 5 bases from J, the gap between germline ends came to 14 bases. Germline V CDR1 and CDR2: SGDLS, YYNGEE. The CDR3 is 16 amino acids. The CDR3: CASSVVGGAGTGELFF. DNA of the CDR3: TGTGCCAGCAGCGTAGTAGGGGGCGCGGGGACCGGGGAGCTGTTTTTT.

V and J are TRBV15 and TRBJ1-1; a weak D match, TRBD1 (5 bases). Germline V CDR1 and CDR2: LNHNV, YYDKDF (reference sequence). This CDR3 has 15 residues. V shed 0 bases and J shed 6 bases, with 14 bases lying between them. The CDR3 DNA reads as TGTGCCACCAGCAGAGATCGCGGAGGGACCCCTGAAGCTTTCTTT. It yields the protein CATSRDRGGTPEAFF.

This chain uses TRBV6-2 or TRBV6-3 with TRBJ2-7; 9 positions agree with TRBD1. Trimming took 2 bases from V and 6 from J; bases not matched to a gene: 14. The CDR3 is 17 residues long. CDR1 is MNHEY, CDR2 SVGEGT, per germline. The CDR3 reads CASSYRAPGTGSVEQYF. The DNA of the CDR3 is TGTGCCAGCAGTTACAGGGCCCCCGGGACAGGGTCGGTCGAGCAGTACTTC.

CDR3 DNA sequence: TGCGCCAGCAGCCAAGCAAAGGGAGGCACTGAAGCTTTCTTT. Its translation: CASSQAKGGTEAFF. The gene calls are TRBV4-3 and TRBJ1-1; D gene ambiguous. V lost 1 base and J lost 4, with 10 bases in between. CDR3 length: 14 residues. CDR1 is LGHNA, CDR2 YSLEER, per germline.

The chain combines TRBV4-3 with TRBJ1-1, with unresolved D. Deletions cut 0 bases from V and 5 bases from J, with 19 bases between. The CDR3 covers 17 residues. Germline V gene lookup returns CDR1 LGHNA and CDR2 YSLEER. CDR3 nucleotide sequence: TGCGCCAGCAGCCAAGATGGTAAGGGAGGTACGCGAACTGAAGCTTTCTTT. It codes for CASSQDGKGGTRTEAFF.

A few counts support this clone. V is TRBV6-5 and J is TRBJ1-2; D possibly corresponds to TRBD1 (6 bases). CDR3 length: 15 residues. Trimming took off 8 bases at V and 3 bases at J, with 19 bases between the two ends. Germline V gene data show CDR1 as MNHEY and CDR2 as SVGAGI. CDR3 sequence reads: CASDPHLQGYYGYTF. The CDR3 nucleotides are TGTGCCAGCGATCCCCATTTACAGGGCTACTATGGCTACACCTTC.

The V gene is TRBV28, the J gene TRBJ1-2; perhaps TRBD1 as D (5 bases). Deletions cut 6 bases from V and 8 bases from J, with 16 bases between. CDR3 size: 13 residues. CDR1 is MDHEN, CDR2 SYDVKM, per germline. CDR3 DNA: TGTGCCAGCAGGGCCCCAGGGTTTGGCGGCTACACCTTC. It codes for CASRAPGFGGYTF.

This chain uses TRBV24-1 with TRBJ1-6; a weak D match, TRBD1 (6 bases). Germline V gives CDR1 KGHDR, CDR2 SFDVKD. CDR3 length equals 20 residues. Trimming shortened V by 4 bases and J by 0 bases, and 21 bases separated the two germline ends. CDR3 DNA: TGTGCCACCAGTGACCCCGACAGGATGACTACCCTCTCCTATAATTCACCCCTCCACTTT. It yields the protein CATSDPDRMTTLSYNSPLHF.

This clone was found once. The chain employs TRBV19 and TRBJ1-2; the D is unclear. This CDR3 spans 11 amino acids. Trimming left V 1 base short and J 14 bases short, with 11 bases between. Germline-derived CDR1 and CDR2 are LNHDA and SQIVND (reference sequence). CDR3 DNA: TGTGCCAGTAGTATAGGCCACCTCCTAACCTTC. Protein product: CASSIGHLLTF.

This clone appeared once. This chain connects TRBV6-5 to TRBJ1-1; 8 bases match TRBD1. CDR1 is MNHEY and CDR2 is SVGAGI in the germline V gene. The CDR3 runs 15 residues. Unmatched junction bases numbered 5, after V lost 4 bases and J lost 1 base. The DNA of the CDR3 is TGTGCCAGCAGTTCCTCCGGGACAGGGAACACTGAAGCTTTCTTT. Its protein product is CASSSSGTGNTEAFF.

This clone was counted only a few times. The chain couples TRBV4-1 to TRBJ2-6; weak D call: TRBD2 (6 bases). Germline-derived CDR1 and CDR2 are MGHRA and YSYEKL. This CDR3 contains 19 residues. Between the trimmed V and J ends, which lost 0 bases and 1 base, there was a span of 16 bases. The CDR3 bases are TGCGCCAGCAGCCAAGATTCAGCGGTCGGGGGTTCTGGGGCCAACGTCCTGACTTTC. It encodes CASSQDSAVGGSGANVLTF.

As DNA, the CDR3 is TGTGCCATCAGTGAGACAGATCAGCCCCAGCATTTT. The encoded protein is CAISETDQPQHF. This rearrangement joins TRBV10-3 to TRBJ1-5; D remains ambiguous. The V end was cut by 2 bases, the J end by 5 bases, with 4 bases between. This CDR3 is 12 amino acids long. Germline V gene sequence: CDR1 ENHRY, CDR2 SYGVKD.

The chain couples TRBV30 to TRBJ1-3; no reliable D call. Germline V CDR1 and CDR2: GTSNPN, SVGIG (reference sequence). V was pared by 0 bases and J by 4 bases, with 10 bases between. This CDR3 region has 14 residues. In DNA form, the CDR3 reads TGTGCCTGGAGTGTAGTCTCCAGGGGAAACACCATATATTTT. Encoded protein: CAWSVVSRGNTIYF.

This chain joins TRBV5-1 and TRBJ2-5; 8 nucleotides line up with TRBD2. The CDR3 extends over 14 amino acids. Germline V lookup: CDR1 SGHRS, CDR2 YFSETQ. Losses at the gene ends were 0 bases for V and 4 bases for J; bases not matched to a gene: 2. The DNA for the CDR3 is TGCGCCAGCAGCTTGGTTCTAGCGGGAGAGACCCAGTACTTC. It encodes CASSLVLAGETQYF.

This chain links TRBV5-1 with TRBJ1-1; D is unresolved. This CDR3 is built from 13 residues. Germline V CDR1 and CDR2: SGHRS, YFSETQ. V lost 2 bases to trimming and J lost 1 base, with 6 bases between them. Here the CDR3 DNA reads TGCGCCAGCAGCTTTCGGGGGAACACTGAAGCTTTCTTT. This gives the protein CASSFRGNTEAFF.

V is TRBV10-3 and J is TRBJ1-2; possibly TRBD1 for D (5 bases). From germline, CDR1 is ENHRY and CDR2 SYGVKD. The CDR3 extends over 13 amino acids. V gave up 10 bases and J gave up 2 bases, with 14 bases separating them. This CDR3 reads CANKDSGNYGYTF. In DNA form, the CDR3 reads TGTGCCAACAAAGACAGCGGGAACTATGGCTACACCTTC.

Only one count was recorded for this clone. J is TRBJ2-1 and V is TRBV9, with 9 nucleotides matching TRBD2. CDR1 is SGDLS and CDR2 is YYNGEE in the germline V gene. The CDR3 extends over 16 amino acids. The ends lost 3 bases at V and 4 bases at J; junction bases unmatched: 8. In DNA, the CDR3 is TGTGCCAGCAGCGCCCGACTAGCGGTGGGTTACAATGAGCAGTTCTTC. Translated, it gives CASSARLAVGYNEQFF.

The CDR3 DNA follows: TGTGCCAGCACCATGACAGGGGGCACTGAAGCTTTCTTT. Translating it yields CASTMTGGTEAFF. V and J are TRBV27 and TRBJ1-1; 9 bases line up with TRBD1. CDR1 and CDR2 (germline): MNHEY, SMNVEV (reference sequence). Trimming took 7 bases from V and 4 from J; bases not matched to a gene: 4. This CDR3 contains 13 residues.

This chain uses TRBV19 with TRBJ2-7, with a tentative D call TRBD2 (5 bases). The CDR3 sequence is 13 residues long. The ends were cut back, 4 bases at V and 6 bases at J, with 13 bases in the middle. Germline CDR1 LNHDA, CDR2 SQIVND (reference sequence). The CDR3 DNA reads TGTGCCAGTAGTAACCCAGGAGGAGGCGAGCAGTACTTC. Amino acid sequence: CASSNPGGGEQYF.

Here the CDR3 reads CAISRGDRNTEAFF. CDR3 in DNA: TGTGCCATCAGTAGGGGGGACAGGAACACTGAAGCTTTCTTT. The genes are TRBV10-3 and TRBJ1-1; 7 nucleotides match TRBD1. From germline, CDR1 is ENHRY and CDR2 SYGVKD. CDR3 length: 14 residues. V lost 5 bases, J lost 1 base, and 4 bases stayed unmatched.

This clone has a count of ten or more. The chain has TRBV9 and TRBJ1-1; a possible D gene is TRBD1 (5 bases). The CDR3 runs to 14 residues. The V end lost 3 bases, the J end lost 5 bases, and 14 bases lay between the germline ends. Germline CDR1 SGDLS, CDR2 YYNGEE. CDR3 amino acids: CASSAAGGVTEAFF. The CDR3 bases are TGTGCCAGCAGCGCCGCCGGGGGAGTAACTGAAGCTTTCTTT.